Listed below are T cell receptor beta chains from one sample, sequenced in a study of T cell repertoires in cytomegalovirus infection. TCRdb processed the reads anew with MiXCR; each CDR3 protein has one entry. This repertoire shows approximately 1,000,000 distinct CDR3 sequences, around a third found once; its top ten account for more than 13%. Their antigen targets remain unknown. The material was cultured CD8+ T cells from PBMCs, obtained from culture after CMV antigen stimulation. All receptors come from a human donor in good health (CMV status not recorded). Some clones in this sample may be carry-over from other donors' samples. CDR3s include the opening cysteine and the closing phenylalanine or tryptophan. The D gene is left open where the match is weak. Size is omitted from some rows. Given values are once, few, many or a class for expanded clones.

J | size | D | V | DNA | CDR3
TRBJ2-4 | few | TRBD2 | TRBV20-1 | TGCAGTGCTAGAGCTATACTAGCGGGGGGAAACATTCAGTACTTC | CSARAILAGGNIQYF
TRBJ2-5 | few | . | TRBV7-9 | TGTGCCAGCCACACGGGGGCAGAGACCCAGTACTTC | CASHTGAETQYF
TRBJ2-7 | many | . | TRBV7-6 | TGTGCCAGCAGCTTAGAAAGTAGCGGAGCCTACGAGCAGTACTTC | CASSLESSGAYEQYF
TRBJ1-1 | few | . | TRBV7-9 | TGTGCCAGCAGCCCCCCCCAGGGAAGAGTCGAAGCTTTCTTT | CASSPPQGRVEAFF
TRBJ1-1 | . | TRBD1 | TRBV13 | TGTGCCAGCAGCCATACCGGGACAGGCGCGGGGGGAGTAAGGGCTGAAGCTTTCTTT | CASSHTGTGAGGVRAEAFF
TRBJ1-5 | few | . | TRBV6-1 | TGTGCCAGCAGCGAACCCTTACGACTGTATAGCAATCAGCCCCAGCATTTT | CASSEPLRLYSNQPQHF
TRBJ2-3 | few | . | TRBV11-3 | TGTGCCAGCAGCCCCCCAGGGGGAGGAGATACGCAGTATTTT | CASSPPGGGDTQYF
TRBJ1-5 | . | . | TRBV7-2 | TGTGCCAGCAGCTTTGGAGGGATCACTCAGCCCCAGCATTTT | CASSFGGITQPQHF
TRBJ2-5 | . | . | TRBV5-1 | TGCGCCAGCAGCACCATTCCCGACAGGTTGGAAGAGACCCAGTACTTC | CASSTIPDRLEETQYF
TRBJ2-3 | . | TRBD2 | TRBV27 | TGTGCCAGCAGTCCGGGACTAGCGGGGCCCTACACAGATACGCAGTATTTT | CASSPGLAGPYTDTQYF
TRBJ1-1 | few | . | TRBV6-6 | TGTGCCAGCACCATTACGGCAGGGCGGACTGAAGCTTTCTTT | CASTITAGRTEAFF
TRBJ2-5 | many | . | TRBV4-3 | TGCGCCAGCAGCCAAGACCGCACTAGCCCCTTCGTGACCCAGTACTTC | CASSQDRTSPFVTQYF
TRBJ2-1 | . | . | TRBV14 | TGTGCCAGCAGCTTAGGGTACGGAGGCGAGCAGTTCTTC | CASSLGYGGEQFF
TRBJ2-6 | many | TRBD1 | TRBV7-8 | TGTGCCAGCAGCTTTCAGGGGGCGCCTGGGGCCAACGTCCTGACTTTC | CASSFQGAPGANVLTF
TRBJ2-5 | few | TRBD2 | TRBV7-2 | TGTGCCAGCAGCGAGGGACTAGCGGGGGGCGTGGAGACCCAGTACTTC | CASSEGLAGGVETQYF
TRBJ2-3 | few | . | TRBV7-9 | TGTGCCAGCAGCATTAACCCGGGAAAGGCACCCACAGATACGCAGTATTTT | CASSINPGKAPTDTQYF
TRBJ2-3 | few | . | TRBV7-2 | TGTGCCAGCAGCTTTGACTTCGGACCTATTAAAATCCGGCCGGCCGACGTGGATACGCAGTATTTT | CASSFDFGPIKIRPADVDTQYF
TRBJ2-4 | . | . | TRBV7-8 | TGTGCCAGCAGCGTTGACCAAGGCTTAGCCAAAAACATTCAGTACTTC | CASSVDQGLAKNIQYF
TRBJ2-1 | . | TRBD2 | TRBV10-3 | TGTGCCATCAGTAGCGGGGTCGCGTCGGGATGGCACAATGAGCAGTTCTTC | CAISSGVASGWHNEQFF
TRBJ2-1 | few | . | TRBV7-9 | TGTGCCAGCAGCCCCCTTACGGGAGACCTGTACAATGAGCAGTTCTTC | CASSPLTGDLYNEQFF
TRBJ2-5 | . | TRBD2 | TRBV6-6 | TGTGCCAGCGGTCTCGAGCGGGGGAGTTTCCAAGAGACCCAGTACTTC | CASGLERGSFQETQYF
TRBJ2-1 | few | TRBD2 | TRBV7-6 | TGTGCCAGCAACCCCGGGGGCGGGGGGGACCCTACCTACAATGAGCAGTTCTTC | CASNPGGGGDPTYNEQFF
TRBJ2-5 | many | TRBD2 | TRBV3-1 | TGTGCCAGCAGCGATCCCGGGACTAGCGGGGGAGCATACCAAGAGACCCAGTACTTC | CASSDPGTSGGAYQETQYF
TRBJ1-1 | many | . | TRBV7-2 | TGTGCCAGCAGCTCAGGGGTGGGCACTGAAGCTTTCTTT | CASSSGVGTEAFF
TRBJ2-1 | . | TRBD2 | TRBV6-2/TRBV6-3 | TGTGCCAGCAGTTACCACGATGTGCGGGGGGACTATGAGCAGTTCTTC | CASSYHDVRGDYEQFF
TRBJ1-1 | . | . | TRBV7-9 | TGTGCCAGCAGCTCTGTGGTGGGGATACTGAGTGAAGCTTTCTTT | CASSSVVGILSEAFF
TRBJ1-5 | . | TRBD1 | TRBV12-3/TRBV12-4 | TGTGCCAGCAGGGGGACAGGGGGCGAACAGCCCCAGCATTTT | CASRGTGGEQPQHF
TRBJ2-4 | few | . | TRBV28 | TGTGCCAGCACGATGGGCGTATTAGCCAAAAACATTCAGTACTTC | CASTMGVLAKNIQYF
TRBJ2-2 | . | TRBD2 | TRBV3-1 | TGTGCCAGCACCAGAGCGGGGGATATCGGGGAGCTGTTTTTT | CASTRAGDIGELFF
TRBJ2-1 | few | TRBD2 | TRBV7-3 | TGTGCCAGCAGCTTACTTAGCGGGGACTCCCTCAATGAGCAGTTCTTC | CASSLLSGDSLNEQFF
TRBJ2-7 | many | . | TRBV7-8 | TGTGCCAGCAGCTTAGCCAGGGTAGAATACGAGCAGTACTTC | CASSLARVEYEQYF
TRBJ2-3 | few | . | TRBV19 | TGTGCCAGTAGTATGGGACCCGCAGATACGCAGTATTTT | CASSMGPADTQYF
TRBJ2-2 | many | . | TRBV7-6 | TGTGCCAGCAGCTATTTCCACGGGGACACCGGGGAGCTGTTTTTT | CASSYFHGDTGELFF
TRBJ2-2 | . | TRBD2 | TRBV4-3 | TGCGCCAGCAGCCAAACCCGACTAGCGGGGGGACCGGGCACCGGGGAGCTGTTTTTT | CASSQTRLAGGPGTGELFF
TRBJ2-5 | few | TRBD2 | TRBV6-2/TRBV6-3 | TGTGCCAGCACCTGGACTAGACGAGAGACCCAGTACTTC | CASTWTRRETQYF
TRBJ1-1 | . | . | TRBV4-3 | TGCGCCAGCAGCCAACTAGGGACAACGAACACTGAAGCTTTCTTT | CASSQLGTTNTEAFF
TRBJ2-2 | . | TRBD1 | TRBV10-3 | TGTGCCATCATGGCGACAGGGACCGGGGAGCTGTTTTTT | CAIMATGTGELFF
TRBJ1-1 | . | TRBD1 | TRBV10-3 | TGTGCCATCAACGTAGGAGAGGGACAGGGGCCGCTACCCCCCACTGAAGCTTTCTTT | CAINVGEGQGPLPPTEAFF
TRBJ1-1 | . | . | TRBV15 | TGTGCCACCAGCAGAGATCGCTCGCAGGGAAGGAACACTGAAGCTTTCTTT | CATSRDRSQGRNTEAFF
TRBJ1-5 | . | TRBD1 | TRBV12-3/TRBV12-4 | TGTGCCAGCAATTTTTGGACAGGGGGGTCCAATCAGCCCCAGCATTTT | CASNFWTGGSNQPQHF
TRBJ2-7 | . | TRBD2 | TRBV20-1 | TGCAGTGCTATCCCCGGGACTAGTAGTTACTACGAGCAGTACTTC | CSAIPGTSSYYEQYF
TRBJ1-2 | . | . | TRBV15 | TGTGCCACCAGCAGAGCAGGGTGGAACTATGGCTACACCTTC | CATSRAGWNYGYTF
TRBJ1-4 | many | . | TRBV7-6 | TGTGCCAGCAGCTGGACACCTGCAACTAATGAAAAACTGTTTTTT | CASSWTPATNEKLFF
TRBJ2-1 | . | TRBD2 | TRBV7-9 | TGTGCCAGCAGCTCTAGCACTAGCGGGGGGGCGGGCAATGAGCAGTTCTTC | CASSSSTSGGAGNEQFF
TRBJ2-7 | . | TRBD1 | TRBV27 | TGTGCCAGCAGATACAGGGGGCTATCCTACGAGCAGTACTTC | CASRYRGLSYEQYF
TRBJ2-1 | few | . | TRBV12-3/TRBV12-4 | TGTGCCAGCACCGGGACTGTCAACAATGAGCAGTTCTTC | CASTGTVNNEQFF
TRBJ2-2 | few | . | TRBV27 | TGTGCCAGCAGTTTAATAGGTGTCCCGGGGGAGCTGTTTTTT | CASSLIGVPGELFF
TRBJ2-2 | few | . | TRBV7-8 | TGTGCCAGCAGCTTAGCGCTGCCTACCGGGGAGCTGTTTTTT | CASSLALPTGELFF
TRBJ2-7 | few | . | TRBV27 | TGTGCCAGCAGTTTAAACGGACACTTCTCCTACGAGCAGTACTTC | CASSLNGHFSYEQYF
TRBJ1-1 | few | TRBD1 | TRBV29-1 | TGCAGCGTGGGGGACAGGGGGTGGGACACTGAAGCTTTCTTT | CSVGDRGWDTEAFF
TRBJ1-1 | many | . | TRBV7-9 | TGTGCCAGCACCTCCCCCCTGGGTAACACTGAAGCTTTCTTT | CASTSPLGNTEAFF
TRBJ2-2 | few | . | TRBV6-2/TRBV6-3 | TGTGCCAGCAGGGCGATCACCGGGGAGCTGTTTTTT | CASRAITGELFF
TRBJ2-1 | many | . | TRBV7-2 | TGTGCCAGCAGCCAATCCTACAATGAGCAGTTCTTC | CASSQSYNEQFF
TRBJ1-1 | many | . | TRBV7-2 | TGTGCCAGCAGCTCGCCCCGGGAGGCTTCGAACACTGAAGCTTTCTTT | CASSSPREASNTEAFF
TRBJ1-1 | few | . | TRBV6-1 | TGTGCCAGCAGTGATCCGACCCCCCCTGAAGCTTTCTTT | CASSDPTPPEAFF
TRBJ1-1 | few | TRBD1 | TRBV5-6 | TGTGCCAGCAGCATGTCGGTACCGGGACAGCATGAAGCTTTCTTT | CASSMSVPGQHEAFF
TRBJ2-1 | . | TRBD1 | TRBV6-4 | TGTGCCAGCAGTGACGACTCGGGGTGGGGGACAGGGTCCTACAATGAGCAGTTCTTC | CASSDDSGWGTGSYNEQFF
TRBJ1-2 | . | . | TRBV7-2 | TGTGCCAGCAGCTTTATGAGGGGCCATGGCTACAACTTC | CASSFMRGHGYNF
TRBJ2-2 | few | TRBD1 | TRBV20-1 | TGCAGTGCTAGTAAAAGAGGGCCAGGGGGCTTCACCGGGGAGCTGTTTTTT | CSASKRGPGGFTGELFF